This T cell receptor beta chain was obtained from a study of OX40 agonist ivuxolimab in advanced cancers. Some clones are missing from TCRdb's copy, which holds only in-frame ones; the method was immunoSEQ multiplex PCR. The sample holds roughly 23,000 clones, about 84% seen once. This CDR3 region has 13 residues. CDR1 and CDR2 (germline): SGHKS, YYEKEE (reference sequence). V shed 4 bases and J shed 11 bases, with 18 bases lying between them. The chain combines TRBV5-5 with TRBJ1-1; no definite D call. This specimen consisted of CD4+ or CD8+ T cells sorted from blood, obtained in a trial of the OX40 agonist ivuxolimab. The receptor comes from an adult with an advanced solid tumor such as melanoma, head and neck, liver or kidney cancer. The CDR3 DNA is TGTGCCAGCAGCCCAGGATGGGAATTTGAGGCTTTCTTT. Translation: CASSPGWEFEAFF.